This T cell receptor beta chain is from a study of T cell repertoires in cytomegalovirus infection. General observations from the study: CMV-specific TCR beta clonotypes restricted by HLA-C dominated the ex vivo response. Using cumulative public TCR beta family frequency, the authors identified those who carried CMV together with the relevant HLA.

This clonotype occurred many times. What it recognizes is unknown. MiXCR, applied by TCRdb to the reads, yields one record per CDR3 protein. The sample holds hundreds of thousands of distinct CDR3 sequences, approximately 10% seen once. The V end was cut by 1 base, the J end by 4 bases, with 10 bases between. The CDR3 length is 14 residues. Germline CDR1 and CDR2: LGHNA and YNFKEQ. V and J are TRBV4-2 and TRBJ1-2; possibly TRBD1 for D (5 bases). The sample consisted of PBMCs. This TCR was recovered from a human donor in good health (CMV status not recorded). Some clones in this sample may be carry-over from other donors' samples. The CDR3 protein is CASSQGQGGYGYTF. CDR3 bases: TGTGCCAGCAGCCAAGGCCAGGGTGGCTATGGCTACACCTTC.